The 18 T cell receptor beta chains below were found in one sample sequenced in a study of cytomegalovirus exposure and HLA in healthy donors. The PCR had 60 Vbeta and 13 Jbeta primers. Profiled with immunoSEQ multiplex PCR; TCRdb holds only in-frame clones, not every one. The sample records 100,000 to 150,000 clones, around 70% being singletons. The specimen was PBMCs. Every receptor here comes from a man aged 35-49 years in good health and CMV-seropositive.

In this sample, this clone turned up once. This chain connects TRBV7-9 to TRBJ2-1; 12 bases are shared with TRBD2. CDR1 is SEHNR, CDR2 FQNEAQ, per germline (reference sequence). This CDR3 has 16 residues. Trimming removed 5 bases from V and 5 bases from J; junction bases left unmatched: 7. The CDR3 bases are TGTGCCAGCAGCCCGCAGGGACTAGCGGGTAACAATGAGCAGTTCTTC. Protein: CASSPQGLAGNNEQFF.

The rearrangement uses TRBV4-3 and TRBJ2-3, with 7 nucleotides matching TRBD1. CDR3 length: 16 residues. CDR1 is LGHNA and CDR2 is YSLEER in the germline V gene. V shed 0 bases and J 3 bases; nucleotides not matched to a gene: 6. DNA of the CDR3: TGCGCCAGCAGCCAAGATAGGGCAGGGGGAACAGATACGCAGTATTTT. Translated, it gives CASSQDRAGGTDTQYF.

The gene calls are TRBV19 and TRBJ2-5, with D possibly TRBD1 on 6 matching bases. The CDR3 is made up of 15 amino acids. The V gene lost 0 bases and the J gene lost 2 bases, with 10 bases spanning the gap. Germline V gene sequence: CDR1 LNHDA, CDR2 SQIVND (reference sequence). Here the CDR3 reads CASSIDWTAQETQYF. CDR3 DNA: TGTGCCAGTAGTATAGATTGGACAGCGCAAGAGACCCAGTACTTC.

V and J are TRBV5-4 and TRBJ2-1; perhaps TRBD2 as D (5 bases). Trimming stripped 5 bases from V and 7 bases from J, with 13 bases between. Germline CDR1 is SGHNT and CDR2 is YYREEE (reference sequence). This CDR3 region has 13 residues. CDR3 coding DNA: TGTGCCAGCAGTCTTTCCGGGAAGAATGAGCAGTTCTTC. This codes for CASSLSGKNEQFF.

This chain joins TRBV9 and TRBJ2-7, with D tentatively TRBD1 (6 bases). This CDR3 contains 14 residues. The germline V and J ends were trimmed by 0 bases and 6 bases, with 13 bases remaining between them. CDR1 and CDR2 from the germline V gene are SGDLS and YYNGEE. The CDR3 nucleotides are TGTGCCAGCAGCGTAGGGGACATCCCGGGCGAGCAGTACTTC. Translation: CASSVGDIPGEQYF.

CDR3 nucleotide sequence: TGTGCCATCAGTGAGTTACAGGGATCGACAGATACGCAGTATTTT. Residues: CAISELQGSTDTQYF. The V call is TRBV10-3, the J call TRBJ2-3; TRBD1 is a possible D gene (6 bases). V gave up 1 base and J gave up 3 bases, with 11 bases separating them. The CDR3 sequence is 15 residues long. Germline V lookup: CDR1 ENHRY, CDR2 SYGVKD.

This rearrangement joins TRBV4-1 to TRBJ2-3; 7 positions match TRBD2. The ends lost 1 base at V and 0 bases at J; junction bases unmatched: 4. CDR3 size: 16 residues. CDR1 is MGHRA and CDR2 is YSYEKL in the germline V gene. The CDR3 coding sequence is TGCGCCAGCAGCCAAGGGGGGGGGACTAGCACAGATACGCAGTATTTT. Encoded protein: CASSQGGGTSTDTQYF.

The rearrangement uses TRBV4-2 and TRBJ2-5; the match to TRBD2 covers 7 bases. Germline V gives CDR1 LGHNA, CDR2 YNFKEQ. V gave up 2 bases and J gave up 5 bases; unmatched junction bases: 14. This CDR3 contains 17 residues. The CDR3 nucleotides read TGTGCCAGCAGCCAATACAATGCCGGACTAGGCGGGGAGACCCAGTACTTC. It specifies CASSQYNAGLGGETQYF.

CDR3 amino acids: CASGPGTSGETQYF. CDR3 coding DNA: TGTGCTAGTGGCCCCGGGACTAGTGGTGAGACCCAGTACTTC. The chain employs TRBV12-5 and TRBJ2-5; 8 bases fit TRBD2. This CDR3 has 14 amino acids. Germline V gene lookup returns CDR1 LGHNT and CDR2 FRNRAP. Trimming removed 6 bases from V and 5 bases from J; junction bases left unmatched: 8.

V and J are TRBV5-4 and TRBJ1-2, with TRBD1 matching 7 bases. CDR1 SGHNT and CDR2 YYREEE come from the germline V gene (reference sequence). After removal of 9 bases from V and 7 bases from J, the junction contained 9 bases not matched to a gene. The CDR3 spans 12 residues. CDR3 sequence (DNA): TGTGCCATCAACCGACAGGGAACTGGCTACACCTTC. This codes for CAINRQGTGYTF.

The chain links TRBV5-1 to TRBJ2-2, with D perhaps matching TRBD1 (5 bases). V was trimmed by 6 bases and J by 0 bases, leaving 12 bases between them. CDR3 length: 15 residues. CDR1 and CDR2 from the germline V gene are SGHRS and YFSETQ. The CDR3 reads CASKLGAANTGELFF. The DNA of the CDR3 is TGCGCCAGCAAACTTGGGGCAGCGAACACCGGGGAGCTGTTTTTT.

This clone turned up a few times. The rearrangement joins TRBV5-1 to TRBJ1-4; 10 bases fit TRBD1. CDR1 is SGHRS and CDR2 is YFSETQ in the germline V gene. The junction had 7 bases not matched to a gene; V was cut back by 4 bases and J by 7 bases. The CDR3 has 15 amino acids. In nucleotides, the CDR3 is TGCGCCAGCAGCCCCGACAGGGGGCACGCTGAAAAACTGTTTTTT. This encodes CASSPDRGHAEKLFF.

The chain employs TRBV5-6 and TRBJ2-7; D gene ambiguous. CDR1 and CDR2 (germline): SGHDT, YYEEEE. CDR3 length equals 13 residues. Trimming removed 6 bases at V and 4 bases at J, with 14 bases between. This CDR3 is CASTRSPGYEQYF. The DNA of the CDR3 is TGTGCCAGCACCAGATCTCCAGGATACGAGCAGTACTTC.

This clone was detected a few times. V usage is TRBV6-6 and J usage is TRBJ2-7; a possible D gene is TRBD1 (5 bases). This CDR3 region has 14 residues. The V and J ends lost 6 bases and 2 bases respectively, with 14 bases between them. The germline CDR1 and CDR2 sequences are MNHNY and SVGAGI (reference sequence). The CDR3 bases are TGTGCCAGCAGACTCGACAGCCTTACCTACGAGCAGTACTTC. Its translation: CASRLDSLTYEQYF.

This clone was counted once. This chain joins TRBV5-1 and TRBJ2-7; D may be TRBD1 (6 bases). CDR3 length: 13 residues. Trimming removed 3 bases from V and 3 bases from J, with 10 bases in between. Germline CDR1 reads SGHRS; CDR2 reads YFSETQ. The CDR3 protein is CASSSRDNYEQYF. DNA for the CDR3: TGCGCCAGCAGCTCCCGGGACAACTACGAGCAGTACTTC. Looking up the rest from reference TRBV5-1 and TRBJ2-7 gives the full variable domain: KAGVTQTPRYLIKTRGQQVTLSCSPISGHRSVSWYQQTPGQGLQFLFEYFSETQRNKGNFPGRFSGRQFSNSRSEMNVSTLELGDSALYLCASSSRDNYEQYFGPGTRLTVT.

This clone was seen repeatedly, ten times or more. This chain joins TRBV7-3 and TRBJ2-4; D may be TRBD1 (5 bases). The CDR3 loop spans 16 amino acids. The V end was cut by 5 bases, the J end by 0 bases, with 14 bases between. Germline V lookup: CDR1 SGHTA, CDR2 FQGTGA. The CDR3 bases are TGTGCCAGCAGCGCCGGCGTGGGGCTAGCCAAAAACATTCAGTACTTC. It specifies CASSAGVGLAKNIQYF.

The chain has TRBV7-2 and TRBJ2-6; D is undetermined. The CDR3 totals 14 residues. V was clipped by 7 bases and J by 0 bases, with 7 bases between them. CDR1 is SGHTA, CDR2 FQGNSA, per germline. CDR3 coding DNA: TGTGCCAGCATCCTGAGCTCTGGGGCCAACGTCCTGACTTTC. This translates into CASILSSGANVLTF.

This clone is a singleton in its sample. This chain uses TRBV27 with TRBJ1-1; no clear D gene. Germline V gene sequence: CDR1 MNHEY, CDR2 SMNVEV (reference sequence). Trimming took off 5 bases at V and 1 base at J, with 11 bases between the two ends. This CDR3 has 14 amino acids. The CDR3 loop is CASSARFRNTEAFF. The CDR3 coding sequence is TGTGCCAGCAGTGCACGATTTAGGAACACTGAAGCTTTCTTT.